The T cell receptor beta chain described here comes from a study of blood T cell repertoires in COVID-19. Study background: Samples taken during acute and convalescent COVID-19 were collected in the United States, Italy and Spain. T cells, B-cell-depleted T cells, or PBMCs supplied cDNA or gDNA.

In the authors' methods: Nucleated cell number was recorded as an estimate derived from reference gene primer amplification. TCRdb's copy holds only in-frame clones and misses some; the assay was immunoSEQ multiplex PCR. The D gene and trimming were derived from the DNA, and the V and J assignments and clone size from that table. The table lists approximately 250,000 clones, approximately 86% of them singletons. Germline CDR1 and CDR2: ENHRY and SYGVKD. This CDR3 has 15 amino acids. Trimming shortened V by 2 bases and J by 4 bases, and 14 bases separated the two germline ends. This clone was seen only a few times.

This sequence originates from a man between 35 and 55 years old with active or convalescent COVID-19. What was sequenced was peripheral blood. The chain has TRBV10-3 and TRBJ1-2; D may be TRBD1 (6 bases). This CDR3 is CAISEGQNPGYGYTF. CDR3 DNA sequence: TGTGCCATCAGTGAGGGACAGAACCCGGGCTATGGCTACACCTTC.